One and the same sample provided the 20 T cell receptor beta chains below, sequenced in a study of control samples from healthy donors and cancer patients. The repertoire was sequenced with immunoSEQ multiplex PCR; TCRdb's copy has only in-frame clones and lacks some. Of roughly 200,000 clones in the sample, 80% to 95% were seen once. The sample comprised blood. The receptors here all came from a young man in good health.

J is TRBJ1-1 and V is TRBV10-3; TRBD1 agrees at 8 bases. The length of the CDR3 is 15 residues. Germline trimming cut 4 bases from V and 4 bases from J; bases unmatched to any gene: 8. Germline V gene lookup returns CDR1 ENHRY and CDR2 SYGVKD. The CDR3 loop reads CAISAVITGGTEAFF. The CDR3 DNA follows: TGTGCCATCAGTGCGGTTATAACAGGGGGCACTGAAGCTTTCTTT.

CDR3 sequence: CASSQAHRDPQHF. For the CDR3, the DNA is TGTGCCAGCAGCCAAGCTCACAGGGACCCCCAGCATTTT. The chain links TRBV3-1 (or the pseudogene TRBV3-2) to TRBJ1-5; D may be TRBD1 (6 bases). From germline, CDR1 is LGHDT and CDR2 YNNKEL (reference sequence). V was shortened by 1 base and J by 10 bases, with 11 bases between the two germline ends. This CDR3 is built from 13 residues.

The rearrangement links TRBV19 to TRBJ1-5, with D hard to call. The length of the CDR3 is 14 residues. Germline CDR1 is LNHDA and CDR2 is SQIVND (reference sequence). The V end lost 7 bases, the J end lost 2 bases, and 12 bases lay between the germline ends. The CDR3 DNA is TGTGCCAGTATCTTAGGTGGAGGCAATCAGCCCCAGCATTTT. This translates into CASILGGGNQPQHF.

The V and J genes are TRBV20-1 and TRBJ1-1; 7 positions agree with TRBD1. Trimming at V came to 3 bases and at J to 3 bases, leaving 13 bases not matched to a gene. The CDR3 loop spans 16 amino acids. CDR1 is DFQATT and CDR2 is SNEGSKA in the germline V gene (reference sequence). CDR3 DNA: TGCAGTGCTAGTGGTTGGTTAGAGGGGGCGGACACTGAAGCTTTCTTT. It encodes CSASGWLEGADTEAFF.

This chain joins TRBV6-5 and TRBJ1-2, with 8 bases fitting TRBD1. Germline V lookup: CDR1 MNHEY, CDR2 SVGAGI. The CDR3 totals 13 residues. With 7 bases clipped from V and 8 bases from J, the junction kept 9 bases outside the gene matches. CDR3 residues: CASMDRVEGGYTF. In DNA, the CDR3 is TGTGCCAGCATGGACAGGGTAGAGGGGGGCTACACCTTC.

The J gene is TRBJ2-7, the V gene TRBV11-2, with D unclear. Trimming removed 3 bases at V and 5 bases at J, with 11 bases between. CDR3 size: 13 residues. CDR1 and CDR2 from the germline V gene are SGHAT and FQNNGV. CDR3 nucleotides: TGTGCCAGCAGCTTTCGCTTGCTCGACGAGCAGTACTTC. Translation: CASSFRLLDEQYF.

The gene calls are TRBV18 and TRBJ2-1; weak D call: TRBD2 (6 bases). Per the germline V gene, CDR1 is KGHSH and CDR2 is LQKENI. CDR3 length: 13 amino acids. Trimming shortened V by 2 bases and J by 8 bases, and 10 bases separated the two germline ends. CDR3 DNA: TGTGCCAGCTCACCAAAGGGACTCTATGAGCAGTTCTTC. Its protein is CASSPKGLYEQFF.

This rearrangement joins TRBV3-1 (or the pseudogene TRBV3-2) to TRBJ1-3; D ambiguous. The ends were cut back, 1 base at V and 0 bases at J, with 16 bases in the middle. Germline V gene sequence: CDR1 LGHDT, CDR2 YNNKEL (reference sequence). The CDR3 is 18 residues long. The CDR3 reads CASSQGGWQAHSGNTIYF. CDR3 DNA: TGTGCCAGCAGCCAAGGGGGTTGGCAGGCGCACTCTGGAAACACCATATATTTT.

The gene calls are TRBV3-1 (or the pseudogene TRBV3-2) and TRBJ2-3, with 9 bases aligning to TRBD2. The CDR3 consists of 19 residues. With V trimmed by 5 bases and J by 1 base, 16 bases remained unmatched. CDR1 is LGHDT, CDR2 YNNKEL, per germline (reference sequence). The CDR3 bases are TGTGCCAGCAGCGGAAGGGCGTGGGGTGCGGGGGGGCGCACAGATACGCAGTATTTT. Encoded protein: CASSGRAWGAGGRTDTQYF.

This chain uses TRBV7-3 with TRBJ2-3; D not certain. Germline V gene lookup returns CDR1 SGHTA and CDR2 FQGTGA. The CDR3 contains 13 residues. Deletions cut 0 bases from V and 9 bases from J, with 10 bases between. CDR3 in DNA: TGTGCCAGCAGCTTAACTGACTTGGGAACGCAGTATTTT. Translating it yields CASSLTDLGTQYF.

The chain couples TRBV5-1 to TRBJ2-1; TRBD1 agrees at 7 bases. V trimming: 3 bases; J trimming: 5 bases; junction bases outside the gene matches: 2. Germline V CDR1 and CDR2: SGHRS, YFSETQ. The CDR3 sequence is 13 residues long. CDR3: CASSSQGHNEQFF. The CDR3 nucleotides read TGCGCCAGCAGCTCACAGGGGCACAATGAGCAGTTCTTC. Combining the CDR3 with reference TRBV5-1 and TRBJ2-1 gives the whole variable domain KAGVTQTPRYLIKTRGQQVTLSCSPISGHRSVSWYQQTPGQGLQFLFEYFSETQRNKGNFPGRFSGRQFSNSRSEMNVSTLELGDSALYLCASSSQGHNEQFFGPGTRLTVL.

This chain connects TRBV5-1 to TRBJ2-7; D is perhaps TRBD1 or TRBD2 (7 bases each). CDR1 is SGHRS, CDR2 YFSETQ, per germline. The CDR3 runs to 16 residues. V lost 1 base and J 3 bases, leaving 17 bases between the germline ends. In nucleotides, the CDR3 is TGCGCCAGCAGCTTGAGCGGGACAGTTTTGCTCTACGAGCAGTACTTC. Amino acids: CASSLSGTVLLYEQYF. Supplemented by reference TRBV5-1 and TRBJ2-7, the full variable domain reads KAGVTQTPRYLIKTRGQQVTLSCSPISGHRSVSWYQQTPGQGLQFLFEYFSETQRNKGNFPGRFSGRQFSNSRSEMNVSTLELGDSALYLCASSLSGTVLLYEQYFGPGTRLTVT.

The rearrangement joins TRBV5-1 to TRBJ1-2; D ambiguous. V was pared by 2 bases and J by 6 bases, with 14 bases between. CDR1 and CDR2 (germline): SGHRS, YFSETQ. The CDR3 extends over 14 amino acids. CDR3 residues: CASSFKGGGDGYTF. DNA for the CDR3: TGCGCCAGCAGCTTCAAGGGAGGTGGTGATGGCTACACCTTC.

The chain carries TRBV7-9 and TRBJ2-7; a weak D match, TRBD1 (6 bases). Trimming left V 1 base short and J 5 bases short, with 15 bases between. Per the germline V gene, CDR1 is SEHNR and CDR2 is FQNEAQ (reference sequence). This CDR3 is 15 amino acids long. CDR3 nucleotide sequence: TGTGCCAGCAGCTTAGGCCAGGGGCCTCAAGACGAGCAGTACTTC. Amino acid sequence: CASSLGQGPQDEQYF.

This chain joins TRBV2 and TRBJ1-2, with 7 nucleotides matching TRBD1. Germline V gene data show CDR1 as SNHLY and CDR2 as FYNNEI. V gave up 8 bases and J gave up 2 bases; unmatched junction bases: 5. CDR3 size: 13 residues. DNA of the CDR3: TGTGCCAGCGGGATACAGGGGAACTATGGCTACACCTTC. Its translation is CASGIQGNYGYTF.

The chain joins TRBV5-6 to TRBJ1-4, with TRBD1 identical over 8 bases. The V segment lost 1 base and the J segment 6 bases; nucleotides outside the gene matches: 17. CDR3 length: 19 residues. Germline assignment: CDR1 SGHDT and CDR2 YYEEEE. The CDR3 loop is CASSLFGILSGGGDEKLFF. CDR3 coding DNA: TGTGCCAGCAGCTTGTTCGGTATTCTATCAGGGGGCGGCGATGAAAAACTGTTTTTT.

This chain uses TRBV28 with TRBJ1-4; 9 bases line up with TRBD1. The CDR3 sequence is 17 residues long. V shed 4 bases and J 8 bases; nucleotides not matched to a gene: 14. Germline V gene lookup returns CDR1 MDHEN and CDR2 SYDVKM. Here the CDR3 DNA reads TGTGCCAGCAGTTGGAGACAGGGGGGGTCTGTGGGAGAAAAACTGTTTTTT. Translated, it gives CASSWRQGGSVGEKLFF.

The V call is TRBV5-1, the J call TRBJ2-1; D is unresolved. This CDR3 has 16 amino acids. Germline lookup yields CDR1 SGHRS and CDR2 YFSETQ. The V end lost 2 bases, the J end lost 0 bases, and 12 bases lay between the germline ends. CDR3 loop: CASSLSGLHSYNEQFF. The CDR3 region has the DNA TGCGCCAGCAGCTTATCCGGGCTCCACTCCTACAATGAGCAGTTCTTC.

Notes on this clone: This CDR3 is also generated by other DNA sequences in the sample. The genes are TRBV6-5 and TRBJ1-1; D is uncertain. Between the trimmed V and J ends, which lost 6 bases and 6 bases, there was a span of 11 bases. In germline, CDR1 is MNHEY, CDR2 SVGAGI. The CDR3 length is 12 residues. The DNA of the CDR3 is TGTGCCAGCAGCCGAGGTATCGCTGAAGCTTTCTTT. This gives the protein CASSRGIAEAFF.

This chain joins TRBV5-4 and TRBJ2-7; D is undetermined. The CDR3 is 15 residues long. Germline loops: CDR1 SGHNT, CDR2 YYREEE (reference sequence). Trimming pared 0 bases from V and 3 bases from J, leaving 13 bases between. The CDR3 bases are TGTGCCAGCAGCTTGGATCAAAGCACCAACTACGAGCAGTACTTC. This translates into CASSLDQSTNYEQYF.